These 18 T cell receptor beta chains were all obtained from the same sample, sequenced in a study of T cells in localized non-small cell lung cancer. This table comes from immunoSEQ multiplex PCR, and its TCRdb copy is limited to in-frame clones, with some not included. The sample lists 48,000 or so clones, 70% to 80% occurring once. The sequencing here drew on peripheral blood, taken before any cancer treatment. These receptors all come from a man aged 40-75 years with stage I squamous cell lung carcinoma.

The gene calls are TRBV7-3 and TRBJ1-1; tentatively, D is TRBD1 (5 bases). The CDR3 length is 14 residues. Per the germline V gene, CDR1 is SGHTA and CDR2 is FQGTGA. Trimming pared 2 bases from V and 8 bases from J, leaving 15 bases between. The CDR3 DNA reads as TGTGCCAGCAGCTTAGGGGCCCTGGGATCCGAAGCTTTCTTT. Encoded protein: CASSLGALGSEAFF.

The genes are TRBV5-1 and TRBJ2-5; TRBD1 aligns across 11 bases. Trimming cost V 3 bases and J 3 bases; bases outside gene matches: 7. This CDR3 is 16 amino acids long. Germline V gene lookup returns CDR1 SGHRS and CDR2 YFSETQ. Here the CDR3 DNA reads TGCGCCAGCAGCTACGGGTGGGGACAGGGGGAAGAGACCCAGTACTTC. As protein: CASSYGWGQGEETQYF.

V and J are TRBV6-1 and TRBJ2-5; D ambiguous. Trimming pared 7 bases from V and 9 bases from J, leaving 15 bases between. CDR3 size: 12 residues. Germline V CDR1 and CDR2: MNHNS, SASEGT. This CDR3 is CASTYGPMAQYF. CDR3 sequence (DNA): TGTGCCAGCACCTATGGGCCCATGGCCCAGTACTTC.

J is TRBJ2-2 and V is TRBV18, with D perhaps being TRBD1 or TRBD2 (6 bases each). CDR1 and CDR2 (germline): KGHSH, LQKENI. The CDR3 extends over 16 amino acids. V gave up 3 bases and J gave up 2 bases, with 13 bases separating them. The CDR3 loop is CASSPGGPLNTGELFF. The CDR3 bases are TGTGCCAGCTCACCGGGGGGCCCCCTCAACACCGGGGAGCTGTTTTTT.

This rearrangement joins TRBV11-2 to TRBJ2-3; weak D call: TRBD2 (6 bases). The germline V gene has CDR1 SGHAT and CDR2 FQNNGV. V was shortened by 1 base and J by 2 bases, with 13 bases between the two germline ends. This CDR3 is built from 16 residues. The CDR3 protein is CASSLGTGEHTDTQYF. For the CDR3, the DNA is TGTGCCAGCAGCTTAGGGACGGGGGAACACACAGATACGCAGTATTTT.

As DNA, the CDR3 is TGTGCCAGCAGCCAAGAAAGCGGGGGCCTCATCACGCAGTATTTT. Its translation: CASSQESGGLITQYF. J is TRBJ2-3 and V is TRBV4-2, with TRBD2 matching 8 bases. Per germline, CDR1 LGHNA and CDR2 YNFKEQ. The J segment lost 9 bases and the V segment lost 0 bases, leaving 8 bases of the junction unmatched. CDR3 length: 15 residues.

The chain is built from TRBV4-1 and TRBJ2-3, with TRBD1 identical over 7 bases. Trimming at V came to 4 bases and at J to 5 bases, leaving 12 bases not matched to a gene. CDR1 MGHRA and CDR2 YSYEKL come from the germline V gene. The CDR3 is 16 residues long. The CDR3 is CASSLVEQGTKDTQYF. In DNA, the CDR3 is TGCGCCAGCAGCCTTGTCGAACAGGGGACGAAAGATACGCAGTATTTT.

CDR3 bases: TGTGCCAGCAGTGATTTCCAGGGTCTACACGAGCAGTACTTC. It encodes CASSDFQGLHEQYF. V is TRBV2 and J is TRBJ2-7; possibly TRBD1 for D (5 bases). This CDR3 has 14 residues. The V and J ends lost 3 bases and 5 bases respectively, with 14 bases between them. The germline V gene has CDR1 SNHLY and CDR2 FYNNEI.

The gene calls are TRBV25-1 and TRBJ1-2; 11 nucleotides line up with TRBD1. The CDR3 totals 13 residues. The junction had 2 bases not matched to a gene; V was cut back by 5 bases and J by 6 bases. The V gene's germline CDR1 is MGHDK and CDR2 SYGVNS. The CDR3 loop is CASSPGQGDGYTF. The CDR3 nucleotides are TGTGCCAGCAGTCCGGGACAGGGGGATGGCTACACCTTC.

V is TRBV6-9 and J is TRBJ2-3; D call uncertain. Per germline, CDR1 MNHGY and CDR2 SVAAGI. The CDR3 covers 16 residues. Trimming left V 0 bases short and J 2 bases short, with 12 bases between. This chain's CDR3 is CASSYSGGFPTDTQYF. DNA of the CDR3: TGTGCCAGCAGTTATTCAGGCGGTTTCCCCACAGATACGCAGTATTTT.

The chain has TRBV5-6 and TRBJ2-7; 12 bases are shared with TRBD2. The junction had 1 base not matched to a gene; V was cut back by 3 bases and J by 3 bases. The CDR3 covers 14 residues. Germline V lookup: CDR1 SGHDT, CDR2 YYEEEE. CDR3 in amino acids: CASSSSGGDYEQYF. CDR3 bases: TGTGCCAGCAGCTCTAGCGGGGGGGACTACGAGCAGTACTTC.

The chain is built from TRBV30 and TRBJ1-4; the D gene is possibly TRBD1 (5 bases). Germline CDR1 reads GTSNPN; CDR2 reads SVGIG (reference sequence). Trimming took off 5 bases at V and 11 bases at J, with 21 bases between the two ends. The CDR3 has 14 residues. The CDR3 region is CAWGTSGGSGKLFF. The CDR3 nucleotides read TGTGCCTGGGGTACATCCGGGGGTAGTGGGAAACTGTTTTTT.

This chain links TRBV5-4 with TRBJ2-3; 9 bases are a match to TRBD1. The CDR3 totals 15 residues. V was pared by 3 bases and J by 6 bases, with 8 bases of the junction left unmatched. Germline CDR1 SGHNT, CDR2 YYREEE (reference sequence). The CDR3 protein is CASSSPGQGSDTQYF. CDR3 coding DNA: TGTGCCAGCAGCTCACCGGGACAGGGTAGTGATACGCAGTATTTT.

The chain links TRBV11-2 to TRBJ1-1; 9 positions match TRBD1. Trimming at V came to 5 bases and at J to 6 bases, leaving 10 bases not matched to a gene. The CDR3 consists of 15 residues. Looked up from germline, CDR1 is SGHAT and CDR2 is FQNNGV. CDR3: CASSISTGGASEAFF. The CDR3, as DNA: TGTGCCAGCAGCATCTCCACAGGGGGCGCATCTGAAGCTTTCTTT.

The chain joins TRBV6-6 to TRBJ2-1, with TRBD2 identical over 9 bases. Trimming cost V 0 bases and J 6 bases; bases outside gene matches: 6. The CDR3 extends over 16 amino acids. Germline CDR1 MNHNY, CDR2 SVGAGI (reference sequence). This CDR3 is CASSYSRGGATNEQFF. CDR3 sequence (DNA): TGTGCCAGCAGTTACTCGCGCGGGGGGGCTACCAATGAGCAGTTCTTC.

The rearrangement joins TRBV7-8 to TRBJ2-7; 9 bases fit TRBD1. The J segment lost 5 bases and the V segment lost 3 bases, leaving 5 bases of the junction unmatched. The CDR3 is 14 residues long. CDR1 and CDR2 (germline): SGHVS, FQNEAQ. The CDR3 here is CASSLRQGEDEQYF. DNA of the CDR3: TGTGCCAGCAGCTTGAGACAGGGGGAAGACGAGCAGTACTTC.

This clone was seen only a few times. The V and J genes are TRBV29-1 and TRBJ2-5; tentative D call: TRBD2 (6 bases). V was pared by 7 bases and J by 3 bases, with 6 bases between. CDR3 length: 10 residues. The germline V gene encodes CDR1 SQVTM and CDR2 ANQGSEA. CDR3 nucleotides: TGCAGCGGCGGGGAAGAGACCCAGTACTTC. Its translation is CSGGEETQYF.

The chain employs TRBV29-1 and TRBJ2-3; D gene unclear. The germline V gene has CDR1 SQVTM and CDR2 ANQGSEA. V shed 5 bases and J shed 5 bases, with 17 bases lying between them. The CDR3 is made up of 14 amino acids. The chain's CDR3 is CSVRSAHRGDTQYF. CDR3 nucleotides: TGCAGCGTTCGATCAGCGCATCGAGGAGATACGCAGTATTTT.